Presented here are 17 T cell receptor beta chains from one specimen sequenced in a study of neurological immune-mediated disorders. TCRdb ran MiXCR on the 5' RACE reads and lists one entry per CDR3 protein. The table has about 84,000 distinct CDR3 sequences, approximately 4.3% seen once. Time point specified: longitudinal time-point 3. Input material: PBMCs. The source of these receptors is a woman aged 55-75 years with multiple sclerosis.

This clonotype was observed at least ten times. This sequence joins TRBV6-5 and TRBJ2-7; D unresolved. CDR1 MNHEY and CDR2 SVGAGI come from the germline V gene. V lost 2 bases to trimming and J lost 0 bases, with 14 bases between them. The CDR3 consists of 16 residues. CDR3 protein: CASSYRSGPSSYEQYF. The CDR3 DNA reads as TGTGCCAGCAGTTACCGTTCCGGTCCGAGCTCCTACGAGCAGTACTTC.

This clonotype was found many times. The chain couples TRBV29-1 to TRBJ1-2, with 11 bases identical to TRBD1. This CDR3 region has 13 residues. In germline, CDR1 is SQVTM, CDR2 ANQGSEA. Trimming took 7 bases from V and 2 from J; bases not matched to a gene: 3. CDR3 nucleotide sequence: TGCAGCGGCCGGACAGGGGGCAACTATGGCTACACCTTC. Its protein is CSGRTGGNYGYTF.

This clonotype showed up many times. This rearrangement joins TRBV5-6 to TRBJ1-1; 7 bases are shared with TRBD1. The CDR3 has 14 residues. Germline CDR1 is SGHDT and CDR2 is YYEEEE. After removal of 5 bases from V and 6 bases from J, the junction contained 10 bases not matched to a gene. The CDR3 loop reads CASRPRQGGPEAFF. As DNA, the CDR3 is TGTGCCAGCAGACCGAGACAGGGCGGACCTGAAGCTTTCTTT.

This clonotype has a single count. Mismatch with germline at one junction end may stem from a read error. The J gene is TRBJ2-1, the V gene TRBV6-5; D not certain. The germline V gene has CDR1 MNHEY and CDR2 SVGAGI. This CDR3 is 13 amino acids long. CDR3 in amino acids: CASSYRSSNEQFF. CDR3 DNA: TGTGCCAGTAGTTACCGGTCGTCTAATGAGCAGTTCTTC.

In this sample, this clonotype turned up many times. The V and J genes are TRBV6-6 and TRBJ1-1, with D hard to call. V gave up 7 bases and J gave up 1 base, with 13 bases separating them. Per the germline V gene, CDR1 is MNHNY and CDR2 is SVGAGI (reference sequence). The CDR3 spans 14 residues. The CDR3 here is CASTHARQNTEAFF. The CDR3 DNA is TGTGCCAGCACCCACGCGAGACAGAACACTGAAGCTTTCTTT.

This clonotype was picked up many times. The J gene is TRBJ2-5, the V gene TRBV20-1; tentatively, D is TRBD2 (5 bases). CDR1 is DFQATT, CDR2 SNEGSKA, per germline (reference sequence). V dropped 3 bases and J dropped 7 bases, with 15 bases sitting between them. The CDR3 runs 13 residues. CDR3 sequence (DNA): TGCAGTGCTAGTCGGGAACCCCAGCGGACCCAGTACTTC. Its protein is CSASREPQRTQYF.

This clonotype showed up many times. V usage is TRBV20-1 and J usage is TRBJ1-5, with TRBD1 matching over 8 bases. V lost 5 bases to trimming and J lost 4 bases; unmatched junction nucleotides: 7. There are 14 residues in the CDR3. Germline CDR1 DFQATT, CDR2 SNEGSKA (reference sequence). DNA for the CDR3: TGCAGTGCTGAGGACAGGGATTGGAATCAGCCCCAGCATTTT. Translating gives CSAEDRDWNQPQHF.

This clonotype was picked up many times. The gene calls are TRBV7-2 and TRBJ1-6, with D tentatively TRBD1 (6 bases). Germline CDR1 reads SGHTA; CDR2 reads FQGNSA. CDR3 length: 15 residues. V lost 5 bases and J lost 9, with 17 bases in between. CDR3 loop: CASSRQALEGSPLHF. CDR3 sequence (DNA): TGTGCCAGCAGCCGACAGGCTTTAGAGGGTTCACCCCTCCACTTT.

This clonotype was detected many times. This chain joins TRBV20-1 and TRBJ2-1; D perhaps matches TRBD2 (6 bases). This CDR3 is built from 14 residues. The V end was cut by 6 bases, the J end by 4 bases, with 16 bases between. CDR1 is DFQATT and CDR2 is SNEGSKA in the germline V gene (reference sequence). The chain's CDR3 is CSAAWRGQYNEQFF. The CDR3, as DNA: TGCAGTGCAGCCTGGCGGGGTCAATACAATGAGCAGTTCTTC.

This clonotype was picked up many times. CDR3 coding DNA: TGTGCCAGCAGTTTCAAGACAGGAAAAGAGACCCAGTACTTC. Translation: CASSFKTGKETQYF. The gene calls are TRBV28 and TRBJ2-5; maybe TRBD1 (6 bases). Germline CDR1 is MDHEN and CDR2 is SYDVKM. The CDR3 is 14 amino acids. The V and J ends lost 3 bases and 3 bases respectively, with 11 bases between them.

This clonotype has ten or more counts. This chain joins TRBV7-9 and TRBJ1-2; tentative D call: TRBD1 (5 bases). The length of the CDR3 is 15 residues. CDR1 SEHNR and CDR2 FQNEAQ come from the germline V gene (reference sequence). V lost 2 bases and J 1 base, leaving 11 bases between the germline ends. CDR3 residues: CASSLSGGINYGYTF. In nucleotides, the CDR3 is TGTGCCAGCAGCTTAAGCGGGGGGATTAACTATGGCTACACCTTC.

This clonotype was counted ten times or more. The chain carries TRBV7-2 and TRBJ2-3, with 8 bases fitting TRBD2. CDR1 is SGHTA, CDR2 FQGNSA, per germline. The V and J ends lost 3 bases and 2 bases, in that order; junction bases with no gene match: 4. This CDR3 is built from 15 residues. In DNA form, the CDR3 reads TGTGCCAGCAGCTTCCGGGGGGGCAACACAGATACGCAGTATTTT. It codes for CASSFRGGNTDTQYF.

This clonotype was seen ten or more times. This chain links TRBV15 with TRBJ1-2; no clear D. Germline CDR1 LNHNV, CDR2 YYDKDF (reference sequence). The CDR3 has 14 amino acids. V gave up 0 bases and J gave up 4 bases, with 9 bases separating them. The CDR3 sequence is CATSRDLGSYGYTF. The CDR3 nucleotides are TGTGCCACCAGCAGAGATCTAGGGTCCTATGGCTACACCTTC.

There are a few counts of this clonotype. This rearrangement joins TRBV10-1 to TRBJ1-3; D gene uncertain. CDR3 length equals 13 residues. The V and J ends lost 3 bases and 1 base respectively, with 4 bases between them. Germline loops: CDR1 WNHNN, CDR2 SYGVQD (reference sequence). CDR3 DNA sequence: TGCGCCAGCAGTGACGGATCTGGAAACACCATATATTTT. The encoded protein is CASSDGSGNTIYF.

This clonotype was counted ten times or more. The chain links TRBV15 to TRBJ1-3; D ambiguous. CDR3 size: 15 residues. Germline V gene lookup returns CDR1 LNHNV and CDR2 YYDKDF (reference sequence). V lost 4 bases and J lost 2, with 12 bases in between. CDR3 DNA: TGTGCCACCAGCATAATCGGGCAGGCTGGAAACACCATATATTTT. This gives the protein CATSIIGQAGNTIYF.

This clonotype showed up many times. The V and J genes are TRBV12-3 or TRBV12-4 and TRBJ2-7, with 8 bases aligning to TRBD1. Germline trimming cut 5 bases from V and 6 bases from J; bases unmatched to any gene: 9. The CDR3 covers 14 residues. CDR3 DNA sequence: TGTGCCAGCAGTGACAGGACAGGGCAATTCGAGCAGTACTTC. As protein: CASSDRTGQFEQYF.

This clonotype was counted only a few times. The chain has TRBV7-6 and TRBJ2-5, with D hard to call. Trimming took 8 bases from V and 0 from J, leaving 7 bases between them. The CDR3 is 12 residues long. Looked up from germline, CDR1 is SGHVS and CDR2 is FNYEAQ. The CDR3: CASALDQETQYF. DNA for the CDR3: TGTGCCAGCGCCCTGGACCAAGAGACCCAGTACTTC.